A selection of T cell receptor beta chains follows, all from one sample in a study of blood T cell repertoires in COVID-19. TCRdb's copy holds only in-frame clones and misses some; the assay was immunoSEQ multiplex PCR. The sample lists about 76,000 clones; approximately 85% were seen once. Sequenced material: peripheral blood. The origin of the receptors is a human donor in a cohort sampled during active COVID-19. Both conserved end residues are part of each CDR3. Each record gives: V gene, J gene, CDR3 protein.

TRBV5-1	TRBJ1-2	CASSLGQNYGYTF
TRBV10-3	TRBJ1-1	CAISEWQGSNTEAFF
TRBV30	TRBJ1-6	CAWSVLGRANSPLHF
TRBV18	TRBJ1-5	CASSLDRDQPQHF
TRBV7-6	TRBJ1-5	CASSLDQGGPQHF
TRBV4-1	TRBJ1-4	CASRNRVSTNEKLFF
TRBV9	TRBJ1-2	CASSVDSNYGYTF
TRBV27	TRBJ1-2	CASSPSGRLILYGYTF
TRBV5-1	TRBJ2-7	CASSSGQGKYEQYF
TRBV11-2	TRBJ2-1	CASSRGLGYNEQFF
TRBV18	TRBJ2-1	CASSVASEQFF
TRBV7-9	TRBJ1-6	CASSFRGRECCSPLHF
TRBV2	TRBJ1-2	CASSKDRGNYGYTF
TRBV19	TRBJ1-2	CASSSRGQDPSGYGYTF
TRBV12-5	TRBJ1-2	CASVRDTAIDGYTF
TRBV6-2/TRBV6-3	TRBJ2-3	CASSDLAGVTPSTDTQYF
TRBV4-1	TRBJ1-6	CASSQDWQDQPSYNSPLHF
TRBV30	TRBJ1-5	CAWTRGGSSNQPQHF
TRBV27	TRBJ2-7	CASSLFRGSYEQYF
TRBV4-1	TRBJ1-1	CASSLMTANTEAFF
TRBV21-1	TRBJ1-2	CASSKVLGALGGYTF
TRBV5-1	TRBJ2-2	CASTLGLAGTPNTGELFF
TRBV5-5	TRBJ2-1	CASSDLPSGANEQFF
TRBV2	TRBJ2-5	CASSEVLLETQYF
TRBV10-3	TRBJ1-2	CAISDLGVANYGYTF
TRBV11-2	TRBJ1-1	CASSPDRGTEAFF
TRBV5-1	TRBJ2-5	CASSLDTVQETQYF
TRBV7-8	TRBJ1-5	CASSSAGPQPQHF
TRBV6-5	TRBJ1-1	CASSRPGSSEAFF
TRBV4-2	TRBJ2-2	CASSQVGGGTGELFF
TRBV7-2	TRBJ2-3	CASSLDSADTQYF
TRBV5-1	TRBJ1-1	CASSLALPGPMNTEAFF
TRBV28	TRBJ2-2	CASSLGAGELFF
TRBV9	TRBJ1-4	CASSVKGSNEKLFF
TRBV2	TRBJ2-7	CASRPGQTYEQYF
TRBV11-2	TRBJ1-2	CASSTGLSNGYTF
TRBV30	TRBJ2-3	CAWNGPGAADTQYF
TRBV5-1	TRBJ2-3	CASSFEEGMGDTQYF
TRBV3-1/TRBV3-2	TRBJ1-1	CASSQSTGGRTEAFF
TRBV6-1	TRBJ2-7	CASSEPISSSYEQYF
TRBV5-1	TRBJ2-7	CASSLLGGVNEQYF
TRBV2	TRBJ1-2	CASSDGRQGARNGYTF
TRBV11-1	TRBJ2-1	CASSSPLAGHYNEQFF
TRBV14	TRBJ1-1	CASSQQQGTEAFF
TRBV7-9	TRBJ1-4	CASSFGGTNEKLFF
TRBV10-3	TRBJ2-7	CAIRTSGGSYEQYF